One sample yielded the 2 T cell receptor beta chains listed below, sequenced in a study of shared clonotypes between healthy human individuals. The assay was immunoSEQ multiplex PCR, and TCRdb's table has in-frame clones only and misses some. There are 2 million or so clones in the sample; about 95% occur only once, and more than 0.1% lies in the top ten. Sequenced input: naive CD4+ T cells sorted from blood. This sample's subset: CD45RA+ positively selected. The receptor set was obtained from a man between 18 and 29 years old in good health.

Remarks on this clone: In the same sample, other DNA sequences code for this CDR3. The chain joins TRBV7-2 to TRBJ1-2, with D possibly being TRBD1 (6 bases). Deletions cut 1 base from V and 4 bases from J, with 7 bases between. Germline CDR1 and CDR2: SGHTA and FQGNSA. CDR3 size: 13 residues. The CDR3 here is CASSLEGGYGYTF. The CDR3 nucleotides read TGTGCCAGCAGCTTAGAAGGGGGCTATGGCTACACCTTC.

The chain combines TRBV10-3 with TRBJ1-3; possibly TRBD1 for D (6 bases). Germline CDR1 and CDR2: ENHRY and SYGVKD. V was clipped by 4 bases and J by 0 bases, with 10 bases between them. The CDR3 totals 15 residues. CDR3 sequence reads: CAISGWGPSGNTIYF. DNA for the CDR3: TGTGCCATCAGTGGTTGGGGGCCCTCTGGAAACACCATATATTTT.